This TCR beta chain is from a study of tumor and adjacent non-tumor tissue in lung cancer. About the study: Patients comprised roughly 12 adenocarcinoma, a couple of squamous cell carcinoma and 1 small cell lung cancer.

Germline V gene sequence: CDR1 SQVTM, CDR2 ANQGSEA. This CDR3 is built from 14 residues. The library came from three nested PCR rounds adapted from ARM-PCR protocols. Each CDR3 protein gets one entry after TCRdb re-called the multiplex PCR reads with MiXCR. Among 90,000 to 130,000 distinct CDR3 sequences listed, about 80% were seen once. For this clonotype: Sequence at one end of the junction differs from germline and may be a read error.

No cell sorting was done before RNA was extracted from the tissue. What was sequenced was lung tumor tissue. J is TRBJ1-3 and V is TRBV29-1; no clear D. The TCR was taken from a man between 65 and 80 years old with non-small cell lung cancer. The CDR3 loop is CIVELVRSGNTIYF. For the CDR3, the DNA is TGCATCGTTGAATTGGTCCGCTCTGGAAACACCATATATTTT.